A selection of T cell receptor beta chains follows, all from one sample in a study of blood T cells in healthy people across ages. TCRdb analysed the 5' RACE reads with MiXCR anew, one entry per CDR3 protein. The table records about 1,800,000 distinct CDR3 sequences, over 25% of them present only once. The sample comprised blood. Source of these receptors: a young woman in good health. Both conserved end residues are part of each CDR3. A D gene is named only where the DNA matches it firmly. Clone sizes are given selectively: once, few, many, or a class where the clone is expanded.

TRBJ2-1,few,TRBD2,TRBV6-6,CASSGGRVRNEQFF,TGTGCCAGCAGTGGGGGGAGGGTCAGGAATGAGCAGTTCTTC
TRBJ2-7,few,NA,TRBV25-1,CASSSEWPSYEQYF,TGTGCCAGCAGCTCGGAGTGGCCTTCCTACGAGCAGTACTTC
TRBJ2-5,NA,NA,TRBV2,CASRAQGTQYF,TGTGCCAGCAGAGCGCAGGGGACCCAGTACTTC
TRBJ2-7,NA,NA,TRBV12-3/TRBV12-4,CASSFSGRAHEQYF,TGTGCCAGCAGTTTTAGTGGGAGAGCACACGAGCAGTACTTC
TRBJ1-5,few,NA,TRBV25-1,CASGPGWGGNQPQHF,TGTGCCAGCGGTCCAGGGTGGGGTGGCAATCAGCCCCAGCATTTT
TRBJ1-1,NA,NA,TRBV7-9,CASSLWMGVRGTEAFF,TGTGCCAGCAGCTTATGGATGGGAGTGAGGGGCACTGAAGCTTTCTTT
TRBJ2-5,few,NA,TRBV28,CASSPLMSAREQYF,TGTGCCAGCAGTCCCTTAATGTCGGCGCGTGAGCAGTACTTC
TRBJ2-5,few,NA,TRBV20-1,CSGIDGSAGETQYF,TGCAGTGGCATCGACGGGTCGGCCGGAGAGACCCAGTACTTC
TRBJ2-5,many,NA,TRBV7-9,CASSLGIQGETQYF,TGTGCCAGCAGCTTAGGGATTCAAGGGGAGACCCAGTACTTC
TRBJ2-1,few,TRBD2,TRBV20-1,CSAPSSGRAYNEQFF,TGCAGTGCCCCATCGAGCGGGAGGGCCTACAATGAGCAGTTCTTC
TRBJ1-5,NA,NA,TRBV3-1,CASSRPGTWPQHF,TGTGCCAGCAGCCGACCGGGAACATGGCCCCAGCATTTT
TRBJ2-1,NA,TRBD2,TRBV7-2,CASSNRASGSNEQFF,TGCGCCAGCAGCAATCGGGCTAGCGGTAGCAATGAGCAGTTCTTC
TRBJ1-1,few,TRBD1,TRBV11-2,CASSLETGAYTEAFF,TGTGCCAGCAGCTTAGAGACAGGGGCGTACACTGAAGCTTTCTTT
TRBJ2-7,many,NA,TRBV29-1,CSVAVGSYSYEQYF,TGCAGCGTTGCCGTTGGCAGTTACTCCTACGAGCAGTACTTC
TRBJ2-7,NA,NA,TRBV29-1,CSVDQGYEQYF,TGCAGCGTTGACCAGGGGTACGAGCAGTACTTC
TRBJ1-5,NA,NA,TRBV28,CASRLGVADQPQHF,TGTGCCAGCAGATTAGGGGTTGCAGATCAGCCCCAGCATTTT
TRBJ1-1,few,TRBD1,TRBV5-1,CASSSAGQALMGAFF,TGCGCCAGCAGCTCGGCGGGACAGGCCCTTATGGGAGCTTTCTTT
TRBJ2-1,few,NA,TRBV15,CATSRDMNYNEQFF,TGTGCCACCAGCAGAGATATGAATTACAATGAGCAGTTCTTC
TRBJ2-7,NA,NA,TRBV19,CASGPGAHSYEQYF,TGTGCCAGTGGTCCAGGGGCCCACTCCTACGAGCAGTACTTC
TRBJ1-2,NA,NA,TRBV29-1,CSVEEGRRGHTF,TGCAGCGTTGAAGAGGGCAGGCGGGGCCACACCTTC
TRBJ2-7,many,NA,TRBV9,CASSASSSEQYF,TGTGCCAGCAGCGCTTCTAGCTCCGAGCAGTACTTC
TRBJ1-2,many,NA,TRBV5-1,CASSFSGDTYGYTF,TGCGCCAGCAGCTTTTCCGGGGATACCTATGGCTACACCTTC
TRBJ2-5,few,TRBD2,TRBV7-2,CASSGWGLATGETQYF,TGTGCCAGCAGCGGATGGGGACTAGCGACGGGAGAGACCCAGTACTTC
TRBJ2-7,few,NA,TRBV6-1,CASSEETQRPYEQYF,TGTGCCAGCAGTGAGGAAACCCAAAGGCCGTACGAGCAGTACTTC
TRBJ2-1,NA,NA,TRBV6-2/TRBV6-3,CASSYSKTGVSYNEQFF,TGTGCCAGCAGTTACTCGAAGACGGGGGTGAGCTACAATGAGCAGTTCTTC
TRBJ2-7,few,TRBD1,TRBV12-3/TRBV12-4,CASSRTGGYNEQYF,TGTGCCAGCAGTAGGACAGGGGGCTACAATGAGCAGTACTTC
TRBJ2-3,NA,NA,TRBV15,CATREVVPYSTDTQYF,TGTGCCACCAGAGAGGTAGTGCCCTATAGCACAGATACGCAGTATTTT
TRBJ2-1,few,TRBD1,TRBV5-1,CASSLEGQLFEQFF,TGCGCCAGCAGCTTGGAGGGACAGCTTTTTGAGCAGTTCTTC
TRBJ2-7,few,NA,TRBV6-6,CASSYAGDGQYF,TGTGCCAGCAGTTACGCCGGGGACGGGCAGTACTTC
TRBJ1-3,NA,NA,TRBV29-1,CSVGSESSGNTIYF,TGCAGCGTTGGGTCTGAGAGCTCTGGAAACACCATATATTTT
TRBJ1-4,NA,NA,TRBV13,CASKDSRAISEKLFF,TGTGCCAGCAAGGACAGCCGAGCCATCTCTGAAAAACTGTTTTTT
TRBJ2-7,NA,NA,TRBV7-9,CASSPIVGGTYEQYF,TGTGCCAGCAGCCCTATTGTCGGAGGTACCTACGAGCAGTACTTC
TRBJ2-5,NA,TRBD2,TRBV7-2,CANSRRGLAGRETQYF,TGTGCCAACAGCCGCCGGGGACTAGCGGGACGAGAGACCCAGTACTTC
TRBJ2-1,many,NA,TRBV29-1,CSVARGDEQFF,TGCAGCGTCGCCCGAGGGGATGAGCAGTTCTTC
TRBJ2-5,NA,TRBD1,TRBV7-2,CASSLDSPGGTQYF,TGTGCCAGCAGCTTGGACTCCCCAGGGGGGACCCAGTACTTC
TRBJ1-1,NA,TRBD1,TRBV20-1,CSALQGATNTEAFF,TGCAGTGCTTTGCAGGGGGCGACGAACACTGAAGCTTTCTTT
TRBJ1-1,many,NA,TRBV20-1,CSARDGKANTEAFF,TGCAGTGCTAGAGATGGTAAAGCGAACACTGAAGCTTTCTTT
TRBJ1-1,NA,NA,TRBV6-5,CASSKPPGTEAFF,TGTGCCAGCAGCAAGCCCCCGGGGACTGAAGCTTTCTTT
TRBJ2-7,many,NA,TRBV21-1,CASSKVFYEQYF,TGTGCCAGCAGCAAAGTGTTCTACGAGCAGTACTTC
TRBJ2-7,many,NA,TRBV6-1,CASSEALANYEQYF,TGTGCCAGCAGTGAAGCGCTAGCGAACTACGAGCAGTACTTC
TRBJ1-5,few,TRBD1,TRBV14,CASSYSQGFPQHF,TGTGCCAGCAGCTACTCACAGGGGTTCCCCCAGCATTTT
TRBJ2-1,NA,NA,TRBV12-3/TRBV12-4,CASISGLAYNEQFF,TGTGCCAGCATTTCGGGGCTAGCGTACAATGAGCAGTTCTTC
TRBJ2-3,few,NA,TRBV7-2,CASSSPPSAGANTQYF,TGTGCCAGCAGCTCCCCCCCCAGTGCGGGGGCAAATACGCAGTATTTT
TRBJ2-7,NA,NA,TRBV6-5,CASRHRMPSYEQYF,TGTGCCAGCAGACATAGGATGCCCTCCTACGAGCAGTACTTC
TRBJ1-2,NA,NA,TRBV19,CASSGGEGYTF,TGTGCCAGTAGCGGTGGGGAGGGCTACACCTTC
TRBJ2-5,few,TRBD2,TRBV12-3/TRBV12-4,CASSFSGRAVETQYF,TGTGCCAGCAGTTTTAGCGGGAGGGCCGTGGAGACCCAGTACTTC
TRBJ2-1,NA,TRBD1,TRBV6-6,CASSKPPGQNNEQFF,TGTGCCAGCAGTAAACCGCCGGGACAGAACAATGAGCAGTTCTTC
TRBJ1-5,NA,TRBD1,TRBV7-2,CASSPTGTGGIQPQHF,TGTGCCAGCAGCCCTACCGGGACAGGGGGGATTCAGCCCCAGCATTTT
TRBJ1-2,few,TRBD1,TRBV28,CASSSRDRKGYTF,TGTGCCAGCAGTTCTCGGGACAGAAAAGGCTACACCTTC
TRBJ1-5,NA,NA,TRBV4-2,CASSQDSDQPQHF,TGTGCCAGCAGCCAAGATTCTGATCAGCCCCAGCATTTT
TRBJ2-5,many,TRBD1,TRBV6-1,CASSATGGWETQYF,TGTGCCAGCAGTGCGACAGGGGGGTGGGAGACCCAGTACTTC
TRBJ1-2,few,NA,TRBV5-6,CASSFGQPYGYTF,TGTGCCAGCAGCTTTGGGCAGCCCTATGGCTACACCTTC
TRBJ2-3,NA,NA,TRBV6-2/TRBV6-3,CASSRGTFPDTQYF,TGTGCCAGCAGTCGTGGGACATTCCCAGATACGCAGTATTTT
TRBJ1-1,few,TRBD1,TRBV5-5,CASSSQAGGSGNTEAFF,TGTGCCAGCAGCTCACAAGCAGGGGGCAGCGGAAACACTGAAGCTTTCTTT
TRBJ2-7,few,NA,TRBV6-6,CASKGGGYEQYF,TGTGCCAGCAAGGGAGGGGGCTACGAGCAGTACTTC
TRBJ1-5,NA,NA,TRBV1,CTSSLRGYSNQPQHF,TGCACCAGCAGCCTGAGGGGTTATAGCAATCAGCCCCAGCATTTT
TRBJ1-2,NA,NA,TRBV18,CASSPTTGINYGYTF,TGTGCCAGCTCACCTACAACGGGTATTAACTATGGCTACACCTTC
TRBJ1-6,NA,NA,TRBV6-2/TRBV6-3,CASSPTLEGAPLHF,TGTGCCAGCAGTCCGACCCTCGAGGGCGCACCCCTCCACTTT
TRBJ2-4,NA,NA,TRBV29-1,CSVGLLLAKNIQYF,TGCAGCGTTGGACTTCTATTAGCCAAAAACATTCAGTACTTC